This TCR beta chain was sequenced during a study of siplizumab effects on memory and regulatory T cells. Study results and limitations: Naive T cells looked more diverse than memory cells, and they looked like major contributors to the alloresponse.

Clones were read by immunoSEQ multiplex PCR, and TCRdb kept only the in-frame ones, dropping some. The sample comprises roughly 100,000 clones, 90% to 95% of which are singletons, and under 8.5% rests with the top ten. Concerning this clone: Its specificity is unknown.

Germline V gene lookup returns CDR1 SGHRS and CDR2 YFSETQ. The V segment lost 4 bases and the J segment 5 bases; nucleotides outside the gene matches: 8. This CDR3 contains 14 residues. V is TRBV5-1 and J is TRBJ1-1; TRBD1 aligns across 7 bases. Sequenced: CD8+ T cells sorted from blood. The TCR comes from a human donor in good health. CDR3 amino acids: CASSNGQDGTEAFF. Written as DNA, the CDR3 is TGCGCCAGCAGCAACGGACAGGATGGAACTGAAGCTTTCTTT.